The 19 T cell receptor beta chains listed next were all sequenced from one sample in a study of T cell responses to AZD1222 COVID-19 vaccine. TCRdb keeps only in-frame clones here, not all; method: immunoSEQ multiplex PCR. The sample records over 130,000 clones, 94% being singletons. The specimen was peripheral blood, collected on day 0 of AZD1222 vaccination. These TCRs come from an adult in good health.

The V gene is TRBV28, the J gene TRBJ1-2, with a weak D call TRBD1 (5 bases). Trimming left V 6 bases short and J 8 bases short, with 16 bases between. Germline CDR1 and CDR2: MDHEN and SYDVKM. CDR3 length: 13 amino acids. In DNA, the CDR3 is TGTGCCAGCAGCTCCCCCCCAGGGTTGGGCTACACCTTC. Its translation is CASSSPPGLGYTF.

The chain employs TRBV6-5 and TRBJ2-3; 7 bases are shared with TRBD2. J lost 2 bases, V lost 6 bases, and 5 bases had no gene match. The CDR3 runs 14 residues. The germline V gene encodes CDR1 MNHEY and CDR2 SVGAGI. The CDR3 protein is CASRWRGITDTQYF. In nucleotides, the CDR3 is TGTGCCAGCAGGTGGCGGGGGATCACAGATACGCAGTATTTT.

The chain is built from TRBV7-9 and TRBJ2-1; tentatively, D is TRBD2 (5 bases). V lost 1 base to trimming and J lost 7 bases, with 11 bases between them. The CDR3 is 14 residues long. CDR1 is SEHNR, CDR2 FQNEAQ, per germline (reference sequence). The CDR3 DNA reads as TGTGCCAGCAGCTTAGTCGGGCTAGCTAATGAGCAGTTCTTC. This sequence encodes CASSLVGLANEQFF.

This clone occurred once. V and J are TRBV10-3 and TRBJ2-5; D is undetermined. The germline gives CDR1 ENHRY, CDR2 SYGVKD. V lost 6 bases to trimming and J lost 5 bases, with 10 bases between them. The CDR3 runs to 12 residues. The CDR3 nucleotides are TGTGCCATCAGGGAGACTGGGGAGACCCAGTACTTC. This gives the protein CAIRETGETQYF.

The CDR3 loop is CASSIVGTGGRDTQYF. The CDR3 nucleotides read TGTGCCAGTAGTATAGTTGGGACAGGGGGCCGAGATACGCAGTATTTT. The chain uses TRBV19 and TRBJ2-3; 12 bases align to TRBD1. The CDR3 totals 16 residues. The J segment lost 5 bases and the V segment lost 1 base, leaving 4 bases of the junction unmatched. Germline assignment: CDR1 LNHDA and CDR2 SQIVND (reference sequence).

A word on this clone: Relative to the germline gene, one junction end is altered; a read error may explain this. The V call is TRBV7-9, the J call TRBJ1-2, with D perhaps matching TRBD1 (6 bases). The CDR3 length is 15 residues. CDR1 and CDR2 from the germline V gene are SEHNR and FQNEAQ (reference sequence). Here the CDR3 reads CASSLEVIGGASVGF. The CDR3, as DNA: TGTGCCAGCAGCTTAGAAGTTATCGGGGGCGCTTCAGTAGGCTTC.

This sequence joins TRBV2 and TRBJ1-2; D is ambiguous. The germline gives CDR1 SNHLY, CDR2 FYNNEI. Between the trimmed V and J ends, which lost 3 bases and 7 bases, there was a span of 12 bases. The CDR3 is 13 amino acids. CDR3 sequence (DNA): TGTGCCAGCAGTGAGTCTGTGACGGGTGGCTACACCTTC. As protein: CASSESVTGGYTF.

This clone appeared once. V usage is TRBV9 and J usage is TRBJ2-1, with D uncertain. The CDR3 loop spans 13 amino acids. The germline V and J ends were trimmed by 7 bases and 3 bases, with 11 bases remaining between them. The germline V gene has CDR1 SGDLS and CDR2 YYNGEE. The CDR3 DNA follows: TGTGCCAGCTCTCACGCCCGCTACAATGAGCAGTTCTTC. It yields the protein CASSHARYNEQFF.

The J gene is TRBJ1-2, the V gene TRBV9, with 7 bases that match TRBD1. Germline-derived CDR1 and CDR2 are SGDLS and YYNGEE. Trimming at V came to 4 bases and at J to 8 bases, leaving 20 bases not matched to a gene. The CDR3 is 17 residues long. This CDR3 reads CASSTRDSRVESQGYTF. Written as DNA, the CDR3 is TGTGCCAGCAGCACTCGGGACAGCCGAGTAGAGAGCCAGGGCTACACCTTC.

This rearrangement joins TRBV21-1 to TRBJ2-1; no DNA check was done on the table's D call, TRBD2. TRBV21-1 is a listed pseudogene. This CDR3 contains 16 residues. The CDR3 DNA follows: TGTGCCAGCAGCGGATCTAGCGGACCTTCCTACAATGAGCAGTTCTTC. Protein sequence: CASSGSSGPSYNEQFF.

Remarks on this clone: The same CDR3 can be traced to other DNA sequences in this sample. The DNA for the CDR3 is TGTGCCAGTAGCGGAGGTAGCAATCAGCCCCAGCATTTT. Translation: CASSGGSNQPQHF. The chain combines TRBV19 with TRBJ1-5, with D uncertain. Deletions cut 6 bases from V and 0 bases from J, with 6 bases between. Germline V gives CDR1 LNHDA, CDR2 SQIVND (reference sequence). The CDR3 extends over 13 amino acids.

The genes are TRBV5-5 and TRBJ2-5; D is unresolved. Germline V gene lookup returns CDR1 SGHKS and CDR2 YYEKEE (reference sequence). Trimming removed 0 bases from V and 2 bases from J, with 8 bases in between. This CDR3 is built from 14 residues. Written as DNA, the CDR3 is TGTGCCAGCAGCTTGGACACAGATCAAGAGACCCAGTACTTC. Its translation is CASSLDTDQETQYF.

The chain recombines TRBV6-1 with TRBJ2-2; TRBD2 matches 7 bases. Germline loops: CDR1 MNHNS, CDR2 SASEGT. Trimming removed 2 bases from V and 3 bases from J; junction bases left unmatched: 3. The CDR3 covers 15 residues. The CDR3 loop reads CASSERAGDTGELFF. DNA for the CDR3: TGTGCCAGCAGTGAAAGGGCGGGGGACACCGGGGAGCTGTTTTTT.

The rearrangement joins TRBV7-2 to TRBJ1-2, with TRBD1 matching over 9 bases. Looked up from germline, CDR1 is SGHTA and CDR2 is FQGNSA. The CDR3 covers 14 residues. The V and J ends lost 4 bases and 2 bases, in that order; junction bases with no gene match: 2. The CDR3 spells CASSWTGVNYGYTF. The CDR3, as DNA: TGTGCCAGCAGCTGGACAGGGGTGAACTATGGCTACACCTTC. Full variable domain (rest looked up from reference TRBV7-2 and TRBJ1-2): GAGVSQSPSNKVTEKGKDVELRCDPISGHTALYWYRQSLGQGLEFLIYFQGNSAPDKSGLPSDRFSAERTGGSVSTLTIQRTQQEDSAVYLCASSWTGVNYGYTFGSGTRLTVV.

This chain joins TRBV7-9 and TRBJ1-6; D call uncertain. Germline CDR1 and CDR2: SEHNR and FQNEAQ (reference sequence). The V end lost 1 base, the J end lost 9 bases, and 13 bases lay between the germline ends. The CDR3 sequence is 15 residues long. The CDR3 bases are TGTGCCAGCAGCTTAGATAACGGGGTCGCTTCACCCCTCCACTTT. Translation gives CASSLDNGVASPLHF.

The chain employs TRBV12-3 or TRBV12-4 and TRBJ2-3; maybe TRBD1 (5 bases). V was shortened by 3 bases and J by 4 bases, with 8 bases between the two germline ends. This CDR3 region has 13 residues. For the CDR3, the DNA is TGTGCCAGCAGTTTTCAGGGCGCAGATACGCAGTATTTT. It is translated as CASSFQGADTQYF.

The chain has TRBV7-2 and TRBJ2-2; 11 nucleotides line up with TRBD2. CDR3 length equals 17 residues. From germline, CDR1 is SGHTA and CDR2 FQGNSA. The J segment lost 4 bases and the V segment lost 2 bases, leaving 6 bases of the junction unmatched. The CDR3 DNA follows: TGTGCCAGCAGCTTACGGCTAGCGGGAGGAGGCACCGGGGAGCTGTTTTTT. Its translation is CASSLRLAGGGTGELFF.

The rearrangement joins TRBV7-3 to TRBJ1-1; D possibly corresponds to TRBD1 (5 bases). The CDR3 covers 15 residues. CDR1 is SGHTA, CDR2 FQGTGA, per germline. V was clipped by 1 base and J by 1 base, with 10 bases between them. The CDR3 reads CASSLRRGGNTEAFF. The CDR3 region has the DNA TGTGCCAGCAGCTTAAGGCGGGGCGGGAACACTGAAGCTTTCTTT.

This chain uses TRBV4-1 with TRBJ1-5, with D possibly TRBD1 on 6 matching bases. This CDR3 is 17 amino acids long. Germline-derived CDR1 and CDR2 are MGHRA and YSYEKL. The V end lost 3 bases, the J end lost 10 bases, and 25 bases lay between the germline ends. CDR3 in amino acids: CASSHPIPGGALIPQHF. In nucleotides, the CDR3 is TGCGCCAGCAGCCACCCTATCCCGGGGGGGGCTTTAATACCCCAGCATTTT.